These T cell receptor beta chains were read from a single sample in a study of glioma-infiltrating T cells. One entry per CDR3 protein, called by TCRdb with MiXCR from the multiplex PCR reads. Here the sample spans around 170,000 distinct CDR3 sequences, about 47% being singletons. The source material was glioma tissue, nonneoplastic brain tissue, or PBMCs (not recorded which). The source of these receptors is a human donor with low-grade glioma or glioblastoma, undergoing nonglioma brain surgery, or in good health (not recorded which). Each CDR3 is given with its conserved first and last residue. Each record gives: D gene, V gene, J gene, clone size, CDR3 protein, CDR3 DNA. The D gene is left open where the match is weak. Clone size is not always given. Where it is, it says once, few, many or a class for expanded clones.

-	TRBV20-1	TRBJ2-5	-	CSANTGGGLIETQYF	TGCAGTGCTAACACGGGCGGAGGCTTAATAGAGACCCAGTACTTC
-	TRBV6-1	TRBJ2-4	many	CASSEAVIQYF	TGTGCCAGCAGTGAAGCGGTCATTCAGTACTTC
-	TRBV19	TRBJ2-1	-	CASSIGSCYDEQFF	TGTGCCAGTAGTATCGGGAGCTGCTACGATGAGCAGTTCTTC
-	TRBV6-1	TRBJ2-7	many	CASKKTLSGSYEQYF	TGTGCCAGCAAGAAGACGTTATCGGGGTCCTACGAGCAGTACTTC
TRBD2	TRBV20-1	TRBJ2-1	many	CSARGLEVDNEQFF	TGCAGTGCTAGGGGACTAGAAGTGGACAATGAGCAGTTCTTC
-	TRBV5-1	TRBJ1-1	many	CASSTSITSEAFF	TGCGCCAGCAGCACCTCAATCACAAGTGAAGCTTTCTTT
-	TRBV6-6	TRBJ1-1	many	CASSYNRVNTEAFF	TGTGCCAGCAGTTACAACAGAGTGAACACTGAAGCTTTCTTT
-	TRBV28	TRBJ1-2	many	CASRANYGYTF	TGTGCCAGCAGGGCTAACTATGGCTACACCTTC
-	TRBV27	TRBJ1-5	-	CASTFLTYSNQPQHF	TGTGCCAGCACTTTTCTCACCTATAGCAATCAGCCCCAGCATTTT
-	TRBV19	TRBJ1-5	few	CATDTYNQPQHF	TGTGCCACCGACACCTACAATCAGCCCCAGCATTTT
-	TRBV7-3	TRBJ2-1	few	CASSLSTGSYNEQFF	TGTGCCAGCAGCTTATCCACAGGCTCCTACAATGAGCAGTTCTTC
TRBD2	TRBV5-1	TRBJ2-1	-	CASSPGTSGRHNEQFF	TGCGCCAGCAGCCCGGGGACTAGCGGGAGGCACAATGAGCAGTTCTTC
-	TRBV2	TRBJ2-3	many	CASSVEVGATDTQYF	TGTGCCAGCAGTGTTGAAGTTGGGGCCACAGATACGCAGTATTTT
-	TRBV6-1	TRBJ2-7	many	CASSHSFYEQYF	TGTGCCAGCAGCCACAGTTTCTACGAGCAGTACTTC
-	TRBV27	TRBJ2-1	many	CASSLSRITYNEQFF	TGTGCCAGCAGTTTATCCAGGATAACCTACAATGAGCAGTTCTTC
-	TRBV11-1	TRBJ2-1	-	CASTKGGDTYNEQFF	TGTGCCAGCACCAAAGGGGGGGATACCTACAATGAGCAGTTCTTC
-	TRBV12-3/TRBV12-4	TRBJ2-1	few	CASSISGAPLFF	TGTGCCAGCAGTATCAGCGGAGCACCGTTGTTCTTC
TRBD1	TRBV4-1	TRBJ1-3	few	CASSQEDRGSGNTIYF	TGCGCCAGCAGCCAAGAGGACAGGGGGAGCGGAAACACCATATATTTT
-	TRBV4-1	TRBJ1-1	-	CAISRRDGSVTEAFF	TGCGCCATCAGCCGCCGGGACGGCAGCGTCACTGAAGCTTTCTTT
-	TRBV2	TRBJ2-2	many	CASKPGPGELFF	TGTGCCAGCAAGCCCGGACCCGGGGAGCTGTTTTTT
TRBD2	TRBV11-2	TRBJ2-1	few	CASSFRLAVNEQFF	TGTGCCAGCAGCTTCCGACTAGCAGTAAATGAGCAGTTCTTC
-	TRBV28	TRBJ2-3	many	CASSLGGVWSTDTQYF	TGTGCCAGCAGTCTAGGAGGGGTTTGGTCCACAGATACGCAGTATTTT
-	TRBV19	TRBJ1-1	-	CASSTQAGAGEAFF	TGTGCCAGTAGTACCCAAGCGGGGGCAGGTGAAGCTTTCTTT
-	TRBV2	TRBJ1-3	few	CASSPFGGNTIYF	TGTGCCAGCAGCCCGTTCGGAGGCAACACCATATATTTT
-	TRBV10-3	TRBJ2-3	few	CAISEGWSTDTQYF	TGTGCCATCAGTGAGGGGTGGAGCACAGATACGCAGTATTTT
-	TRBV6-1	TRBJ2-2	-	CASRSSPGDTGELFF	TGTGCCAGCAGGAGTAGTCCAGGGGACACCGGGGAGCTGTTTTTT
TRBD2	TRBV20-1	TRBJ2-5	-	CSAGSTSGSVETQYF	TGCAGTGCTGGCTCGACTAGCGGGAGTGTAGAGACCCAGTACTTC
-	TRBV20-1	TRBJ2-5	many	CSALDGETQYF	TGCAGTGCTTTAGACGGTGAGACCCAGTACTTC
-	TRBV28	TRBJ2-4	once	CPIGPVLFQYF	TGTCCCATAGGACCAGTCTTATTTCAGTACTTC
-	TRBV5-1	TRBJ2-1	-	CASSLTGRYNEQFF	TGCGCCAGCAGCTTAACAGGACGGTACAATGAGCAGTTCTTC
-	TRBV19	TRBJ2-1	-	CASSISGDSYNEQFF	TGTGCCAGTAGTATCTCAGGCGATTCCTACAATGAGCAGTTCTTC
-	TRBV2	TRBJ2-1	-	CASSEGTYNEQFF	TGTGCCAGCAGTGAGGGGACCTACAATGAGCAGTTCTTC
TRBD2	TRBV2	TRBJ2-1	many	CASSLAESYNEQFF	TGTGCCAGCAGTCTAGCGGAGTCCTACAATGAGCAGTTCTTC
TRBD1	TRBV15	TRBJ2-7	many	CATSQDRASYEQYF	TGTGCCACCAGCCAAGACAGGGCCTCCTACGAGCAGTACTTC
-	TRBV28	TRBJ2-5	few	CASSSSRTNEETQYF	TGTGCCAGCAGTTCCAGTAGGACTAATGAAGAGACCCAGTACTTC
TRBD2	TRBV14	TRBJ2-1	few	CASSQLTSANNEQFF	TGTGCCAGCAGCCAACTGACTAGCGCCAACAATGAGCAGTTCTTC
TRBD2	TRBV2	TRBJ2-5	-	CASSDGRTSRETQYF	TGTGCCAGCAGTGATGGGAGGACTAGCCGAGAGACCCAGTACTTC
TRBD2	TRBV7-2	TRBJ2-1	many	CASSLETSGISEQFF	TGTGCCAGCAGCTTAGAGACTAGCGGGATAAGTGAGCAGTTCTTC
-	TRBV7-6	TRBJ2-5	many	CASSLLLTETQYF	TGTGCCAGCAGCTTACTCCTAACGGAGACCCAGTACTTC
-	TRBV19	TRBJ1-1	-	CASSIEARLDTEAFF	TGTGCCAGTAGTATTGAGGCACGTTTGGACACTGAAGCTTTCTTT
-	TRBV7-8	TRBJ2-7	few	CASSLGHGVGDEQYF	TGTGCCAGCAGCTTAGGTCACGGGGTCGGGGACGAGCAGTACTTC
-	TRBV6-1	TRBJ2-5	many	CASMEQETQYF	TGTGCCAGCATGGAGCAAGAGACCCAGTACTTC
-	TRBV10-3	TRBJ2-7	many	CAIGESTGDSGEQYF	TGTGCCATCGGCGAATCGACAGGCGATTCGGGCGAGCAGTACTTC
-	TRBV11-1	TRBJ2-1	-	CASSLRQPGDEQFF	TGTGCCAGCAGCTTACGACAGCCAGGCGACGAGCAGTTCTTC
-	TRBV2	TRBJ2-5	many	CASEGFQETQYF	TGTGCCAGCGAAGGGTTCCAAGAGACCCAGTACTTC